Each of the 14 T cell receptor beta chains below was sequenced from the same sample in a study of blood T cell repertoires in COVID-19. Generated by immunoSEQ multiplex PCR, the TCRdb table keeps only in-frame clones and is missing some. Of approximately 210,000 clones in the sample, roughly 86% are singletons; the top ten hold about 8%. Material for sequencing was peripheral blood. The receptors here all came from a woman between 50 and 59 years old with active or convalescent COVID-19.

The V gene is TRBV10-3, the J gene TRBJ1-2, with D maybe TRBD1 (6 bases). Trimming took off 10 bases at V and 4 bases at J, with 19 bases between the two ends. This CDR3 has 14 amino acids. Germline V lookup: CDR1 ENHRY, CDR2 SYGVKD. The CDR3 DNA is TGTGCCACGGCCGAGGGGGGGTCGGCCTATGGCTACACCTTC. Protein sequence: CATAEGGSAYGYTF.

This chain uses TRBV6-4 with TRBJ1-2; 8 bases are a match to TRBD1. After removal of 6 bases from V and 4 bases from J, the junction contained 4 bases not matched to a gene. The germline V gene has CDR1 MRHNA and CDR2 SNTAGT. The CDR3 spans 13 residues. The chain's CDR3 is CASSPTGAYGYTF. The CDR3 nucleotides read TGTGCCAGCAGCCCGACAGGGGCCTATGGCTACACCTTC.

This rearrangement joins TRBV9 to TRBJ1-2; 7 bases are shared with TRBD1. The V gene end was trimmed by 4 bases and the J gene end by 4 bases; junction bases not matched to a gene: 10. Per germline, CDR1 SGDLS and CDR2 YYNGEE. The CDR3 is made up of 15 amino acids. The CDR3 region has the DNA TGTGCCAGCAGCCCTCCGGGACAGTATATCTATGGCTACACCTTC. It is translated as CASSPPGQYIYGYTF.

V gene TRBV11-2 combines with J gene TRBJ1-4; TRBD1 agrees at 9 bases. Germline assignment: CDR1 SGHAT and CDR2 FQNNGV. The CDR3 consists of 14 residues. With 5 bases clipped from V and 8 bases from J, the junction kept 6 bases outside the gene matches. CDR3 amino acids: CASSRDRATEKLFF. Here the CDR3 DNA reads TGTGCCAGCAGCAGGGACAGGGCAACGGAAAAACTGTTTTTT. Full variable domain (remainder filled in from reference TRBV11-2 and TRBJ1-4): EAGVAQSPRYKIIEKRQSVAFWCNPISGHATLYWYQQILGQGPKLLIQFQNNGVVDDSQLPKDRFSAERLKGVDSTLKIQPAKLEDSAVYLCASSRDRATEKLFFGSGTQLSVL.

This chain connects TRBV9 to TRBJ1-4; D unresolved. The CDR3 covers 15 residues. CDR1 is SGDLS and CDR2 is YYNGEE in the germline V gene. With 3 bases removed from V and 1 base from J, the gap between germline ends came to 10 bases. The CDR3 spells CASSDPMRTNEKLFF. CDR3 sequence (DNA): TGTGCCAGCAGCGACCCCATGCGAACTAATGAAAAACTGTTTTTT.

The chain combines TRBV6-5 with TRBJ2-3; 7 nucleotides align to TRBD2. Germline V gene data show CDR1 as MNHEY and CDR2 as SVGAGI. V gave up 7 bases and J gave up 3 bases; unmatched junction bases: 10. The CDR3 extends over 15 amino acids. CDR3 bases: TGTGCCAGCAACACCCTAACGGGGGGTACAGATACGCAGTATTTT. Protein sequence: CASNTLTGGTDTQYF.

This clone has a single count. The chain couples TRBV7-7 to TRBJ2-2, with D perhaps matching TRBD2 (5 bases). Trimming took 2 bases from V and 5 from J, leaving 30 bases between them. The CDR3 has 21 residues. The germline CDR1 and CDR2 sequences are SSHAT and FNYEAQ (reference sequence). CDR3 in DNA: TGTGCCAGCAGCTTATCCTTTTTACAAGGGAAAGGACTGAGTCGGACCGGGGAGCTGTTTTTT. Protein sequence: CASSLSFLQGKGLSRTGELFF.

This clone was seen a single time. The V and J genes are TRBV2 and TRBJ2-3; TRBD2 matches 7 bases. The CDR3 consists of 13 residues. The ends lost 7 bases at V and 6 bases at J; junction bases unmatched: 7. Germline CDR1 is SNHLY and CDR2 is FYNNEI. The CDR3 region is CASMREGPDTQYF. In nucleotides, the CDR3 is TGTGCCAGCATGAGGGAGGGTCCCGATACGCAGTATTTT.

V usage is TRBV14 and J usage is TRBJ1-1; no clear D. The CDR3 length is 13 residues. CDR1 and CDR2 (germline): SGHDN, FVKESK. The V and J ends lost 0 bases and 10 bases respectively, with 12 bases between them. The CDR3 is CASSQDSGSGAFF. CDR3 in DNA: TGTGCCAGCAGCCAAGATTCGGGGTCAGGAGCTTTCTTT.

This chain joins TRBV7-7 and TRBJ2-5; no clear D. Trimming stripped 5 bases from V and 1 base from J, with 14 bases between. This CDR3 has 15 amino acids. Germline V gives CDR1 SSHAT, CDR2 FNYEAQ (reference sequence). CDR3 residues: CASSAQYQPQETQYF. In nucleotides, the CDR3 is TGTGCCAGCAGCGCACAGTATCAACCCCAAGAGACCCAGTACTTC.

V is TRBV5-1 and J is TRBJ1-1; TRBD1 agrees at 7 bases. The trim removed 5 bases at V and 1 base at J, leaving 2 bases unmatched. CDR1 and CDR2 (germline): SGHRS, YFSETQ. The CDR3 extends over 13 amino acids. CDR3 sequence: CASRGQQNTEAFF. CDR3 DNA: TGCGCCAGCAGGGGACAGCAGAACACTGAAGCTTTCTTT.

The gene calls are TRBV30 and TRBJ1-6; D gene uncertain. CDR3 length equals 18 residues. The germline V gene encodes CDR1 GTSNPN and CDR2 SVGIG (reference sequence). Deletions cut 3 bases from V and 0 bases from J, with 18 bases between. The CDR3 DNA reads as TGTGCCTGGAGCGCTTTAGGACTCTCGAGCTCCTATAATTCACCCCTCCACTTT. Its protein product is CAWSALGLSSSYNSPLHF.

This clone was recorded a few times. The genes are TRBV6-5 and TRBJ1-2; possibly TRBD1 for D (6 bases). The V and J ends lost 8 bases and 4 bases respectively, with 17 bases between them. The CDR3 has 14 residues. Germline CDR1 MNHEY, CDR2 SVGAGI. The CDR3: CASLSLGTSYGYTF. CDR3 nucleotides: TGTGCCAGCCTTTCTTTAGGGACATCCTATGGCTACACCTTC.

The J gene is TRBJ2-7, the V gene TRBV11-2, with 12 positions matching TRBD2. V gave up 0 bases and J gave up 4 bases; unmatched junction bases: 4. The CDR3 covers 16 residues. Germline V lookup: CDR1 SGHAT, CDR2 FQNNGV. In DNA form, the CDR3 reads TGTGCCAGCAGCTTAGATCGAACTAGCGGGAGGTACGAGCAGTACTTC. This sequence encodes CASSLDRTSGRYEQYF.